One sample yielded the 24 T cell receptor beta chains listed below, sequenced in a study of PD-1 blockade in classical Hodgkin lymphoma. TCRdb keeps only in-frame clones here, not all; method: immunoSEQ multiplex PCR. The data show fewer than 80,000 clones, roughly two thirds seen once. The patients all showed relapse after autologous stem cell transplantation, while their brentuximab vedotin exposure varied. The material sequenced was peripheral blood mononuclear cells (PBMCs), taken before the second cycle of nivolumab. The receptors shown here come from a human donor with classical Hodgkin lymphoma.

This chain uses TRBV30 with TRBJ1-2, with D possibly being TRBD1 (5 bases). This CDR3 region has 14 residues. In germline, CDR1 is GTSNPN, CDR2 SVGIG (reference sequence). Trimming cost V 1 base and J 1 base, with 10 bases left between them. CDR3 region: CAWSGDLSNYGYTF. CDR3 nucleotide sequence: TGTGCCTGGAGTGGGGACTTAAGTAACTATGGCTACACCTTC.

The chain combines TRBV18 with TRBJ2-1; D gene unclear. CDR3 length: 12 amino acids. Per the germline V gene, CDR1 is KGHSH and CDR2 is LQKENI. Trimming cost V 5 bases and J 1 base, with 3 bases left between them. In DNA form, the CDR3 reads TGTGCCAGCTCAGGGTCCTACAATGAGCAGTTCTTC. Its translation: CASSGSYNEQFF. The whole variable domain, filled in from reference TRBV18 and TRBJ2-1, reads NAGVMQNPRHLVRRRGQEARLRCSPMKGHSHVYWYRQLPEEGLKFMVYLQKENIIDESGMPKERFSAEFPKEGPSILRIQQVVRGDSAAYFCASSGSYNEQFFGPGTRLTVL.

The rearrangement joins TRBV21-1 to TRBJ1-2; the D call in the table, TRBD1, was not verified against the DNA. TRBV21-1 is tagged as a pseudogene. The CDR3 loop spans 14 amino acids. The CDR3: CASPQTGGLRGYTF. The CDR3 DNA sequence: TGTGCCAGCCCCCAGACAGGGGGGCTTCGGGGCTACACCTTC.

V usage is TRBV10-1 and J usage is TRBJ1-2; D unclear. This CDR3 comprises 11 residues. Looked up from germline, CDR1 is WNHNN and CDR2 is SYGVQD (reference sequence). With 3 bases removed from V and 4 bases from J, the gap between germline ends came to 3 bases. CDR3 loop: CASSDGYGYTF. The DNA of the CDR3 is TGCGCCAGCAGTGACGGCTATGGCTACACCTTC.

This clone appeared a single time. This sequence joins TRBV7-8 and TRBJ1-5; 9 nucleotides agree with TRBD1. The V gene's germline CDR1 is SGHVS and CDR2 FQNEAQ. This CDR3 spans 17 amino acids. V trimming: 3 bases; J trimming: 0 bases; junction bases outside the gene matches: 6. CDR3 in amino acids: CASSLPGTGYSNQPQHF. DNA of the CDR3: TGTGCCAGCAGCTTGCCCGGGACAGGGTATAGCAATCAGCCCCAGCATTTT.

The chain recombines TRBV28 with TRBJ1-1, with D uncertain. The CDR3 totals 14 residues. The V and J ends lost 6 bases and 1 base respectively, with 12 bases between them. Per germline, CDR1 MDHEN and CDR2 SYDVKM. CDR3 DNA sequence: TGTGCCAGCAGCACCAGCCCTAAGAACACTGAAGCTTTCTTT. Translated: CASSTSPKNTEAFF.

To note about this clone: The sample carries other DNA sequences with the same CDR3. This sequence joins TRBV30 and TRBJ2-7; tentative D call: TRBD2 (6 bases). With 2 bases removed from V and 8 bases from J, the gap between germline ends came to 19 bases. Germline-derived CDR1 and CDR2 are GTSNPN and SVGIG (reference sequence). The CDR3 loop spans 14 amino acids. The CDR3 spells CAWSQDGSVTQQYF. Here the CDR3 DNA reads TGTGCCTGGAGTCAGGACGGGAGCGTCACGCAGCAGTACTTC.

The chain joins TRBV6-6 to TRBJ1-2, with 9 nucleotides matching TRBD1. The CDR3 is 14 residues long. Germline V gene lookup returns CDR1 MNHNY and CDR2 SVGAGI (reference sequence). V lost 5 bases to trimming and J lost 8 bases; unmatched junction nucleotides: 9. The CDR3 loop reads CASSQTGTGKGYTF. CDR3 bases: TGTGCCAGCAGTCAGACCGGGACAGGGAAAGGCTACACCTTC.

The chain joins TRBV18 to TRBJ1-3; D is undetermined. V lost 2 bases to trimming and J lost 0 bases, with 11 bases between them. Germline CDR1 KGHSH, CDR2 LQKENI. This CDR3 has 16 amino acids. The CDR3 loop is CASSPAGPFSGNTIYF. DNA of the CDR3: TGTGCCAGCTCACCAGCCGGCCCGTTCTCTGGAAACACCATATATTTT. Supplemented by reference TRBV18 and TRBJ1-3, the full variable domain reads NAGVMQNPRHLVRRRGQEARLRCSPMKGHSHVYWYRQLPEEGLKFMVYLQKENIIDESGMPKERFSAEFPKEGPSILRIQQVVRGDSAAYFCASSPAGPFSGNTIYFGEGSWLTVV.

This clone was seen a handful of times. The V gene is TRBV19, the J gene TRBJ1-1; D uncertain. The CDR3 length is 14 residues. Germline V gene lookup returns CDR1 LNHDA and CDR2 SQIVND (reference sequence). Deletions cut 2 bases from V and 6 bases from J, with 13 bases between. CDR3 sequence reads: CASSIIGGTAEAFF. DNA of the CDR3: TGTGCCAGTAGTATAATCGGAGGAACGGCTGAAGCTTTCTTT.

This chain joins TRBV30 and TRBJ1-1; D is unresolved. Between the trimmed V and J ends, which lost 2 bases and 5 bases, there was a span of 9 bases. Germline V gene sequence: CDR1 GTSNPN, CDR2 SVGIG (reference sequence). CDR3 size: 12 residues. The chain's CDR3 is CAWSRLSTEAFF. The CDR3 DNA follows: TGTGCCTGGAGTAGGCTATCGACTGAAGCTTTCTTT.

A few counts support this clone. The genes are TRBV6-1 and TRBJ2-1, with D tentatively TRBD1 (6 bases). V lost 5 bases and J lost 4, with 9 bases in between. This CDR3 contains 13 residues. Per the germline V gene, CDR1 is MNHNS and CDR2 is SASEGT. CDR3 in amino acids: CASSSTGYNEQFF. DNA of the CDR3: TGTGCCAGCAGTTCTACAGGGTACAATGAGCAGTTCTTC.

This clone qualifies as medium-sized. The gene calls are TRBV7-9 and TRBJ1-5; TRBD1 is a possible D gene (6 bases). This CDR3 is 14 amino acids long. Germline assignment: CDR1 SEHNR and CDR2 FQNEAQ (reference sequence). V was cut by 3 bases and J by 4 bases, with 10 bases left in between. The CDR3 loop reads CASSLVGGNQPQHF. Here the CDR3 DNA reads TGTGCCAGCAGCTTGGTAGGGGGGAATCAGCCCCAGCATTTT.

The V and J genes are TRBV19 and TRBJ1-5; perhaps TRBD1 as D (6 bases). V was shortened by 4 bases and J by 4 bases, with 11 bases between the two germline ends. Germline V gene lookup returns CDR1 LNHDA and CDR2 SQIVND (reference sequence). The CDR3 runs 14 residues. The CDR3 reads CASSKLQGNQPQHF. In nucleotides, the CDR3 is TGTGCCAGTAGTAAGTTACAGGGAAATCAGCCCCAGCATTTT.

This rearrangement joins TRBV28 to TRBJ1-1; possible D gene TRBD1, 6 bases. Trimming pared 6 bases from V and 5 bases from J, leaving 16 bases between. CDR1 MDHEN and CDR2 SYDVKM come from the germline V gene. The length of the CDR3 is 14 residues. The CDR3 nucleotides are TGTGCCAGCAGGCCGCAGGGAGGGGGAACTGAAGCTTTCTTT. Its protein is CASRPQGGGTEAFF.

This clone was counted a single time. V usage is TRBV28 and J usage is TRBJ1-2, with TRBD1 identical over 10 bases. The CDR3 is 15 residues long. After removal of 5 bases from V and 4 bases from J, the junction contained 7 bases not matched to a gene. Germline V gene lookup returns CDR1 MDHEN and CDR2 SYDVKM. This chain's CDR3 is CASSLRQGAFYGYTF. The CDR3 nucleotides read TGTGCCAGCAGTCTAAGACAGGGGGCTTTCTATGGCTACACCTTC.

This chain uses TRBV7-2 with TRBJ2-7; D remains unclear. The CDR3 covers 15 residues. Looked up from germline, CDR1 is SGHTA and CDR2 is FQGNSA. V lost 4 bases and J lost 0, with 13 bases in between. CDR3 residues: CASSSSWALSYEQYF. CDR3 DNA sequence: TGTGCCAGCAGCTCATCTTGGGCCCTCTCCTACGAGCAGTACTTC.

The genes are TRBV7-3 and TRBJ2-7; 7 bases are a match to TRBD1. This CDR3 has 16 residues. After removal of 0 bases from V and 0 bases from J, the junction contained 5 bases not matched to a gene. Germline V CDR1 and CDR2: SGHTA, FQGTGA. The CDR3 sequence: CASSLTGTANSYEQYF. The CDR3, as DNA: TGTGCCAGCAGCTTAACTGGGACAGCCAACTCCTACGAGCAGTACTTC.

V is TRBV18 and J is TRBJ2-7, with TRBD2 identical over 7 bases. The CDR3 extends over 15 amino acids. V shed 5 bases and J 5 bases; nucleotides not matched to a gene: 12. CDR1 and CDR2 from the germline V gene are KGHSH and LQKENI. The CDR3 protein is CASSAPNRGVHEQYF. In DNA form, the CDR3 reads TGTGCCAGCTCAGCTCCCAACCGGGGGGTCCACGAGCAGTACTTC.

V and J are TRBV15 and TRBJ1-5; weak D call: TRBD1 (5 bases). V was cut by 3 bases and J by 4 bases, with 16 bases left in between. The CDR3 length is 16 residues. Germline CDR1 reads LNHNV; CDR2 reads YYDKDF (reference sequence). CDR3 DNA: TGTGCCACCAGCAGTTCAGCGGGACTGCTAAATCAGCCCCAGCATTTT. Translating it yields CATSSSAGLLNQPQHF.

This clone appeared a single time. The chain couples TRBV11-3 to TRBJ2-1; possibly TRBD2 for D (5 bases). Germline CDR1 is SGHNT and CDR2 is YENEEA. The CDR3 spans 15 residues. Between the trimmed V and J ends, which lost 4 bases and 6 bases, there was a span of 16 bases. In DNA, the CDR3 is TGTGCCAGCAGCTCAGGACTCTCTACACTCAATGAGCAGTTCTTC. Translating it yields CASSSGLSTLNEQFF.

In this sample, this clone turned up once. This CDR3 is also generated by other DNA sequences in the sample. The V call is TRBV5-1, the J call TRBJ1-1, with a weak D call TRBD1 (5 bases). The CDR3 sequence is 14 residues long. The V end lost 0 bases, the J end lost 5 bases, and 11 bases lay between the germline ends. Germline CDR1 SGHRS, CDR2 YFSETQ. CDR3 nucleotides: TGCGCCAGCAGCTTGGATCAGGGTTTAACTGAAGCTTTCTTT. Protein: CASSLDQGLTEAFF.

The chain carries TRBV9 and TRBJ1-1; D might be TRBD1 (5 bases). With 2 bases removed from V and 3 bases from J, the gap between germline ends came to 14 bases. The germline V gene encodes CDR1 SGDLS and CDR2 YYNGEE. This CDR3 has 15 residues. This CDR3 is CASSVPGRGDTEAFF. As DNA, the CDR3 is TGTGCCAGCAGCGTCCCCGGGAGGGGAGACACTGAAGCTTTCTTT. The complete variable domain, with remaining parts taken from reference TRBV9 and TRBJ1-1, reads DSGVTQTPKHLITATGQRVTLRCSPRSGDLSVYWYQQSLDQGLQFLIQYYNGEERAKGNILERFSAQQFPDLHSELNLSSLELGDSALYFCASSVPGRGDTEAFFGQGTRLTVV.

There are a few counts of this clone. J is TRBJ1-1 and V is TRBV6-1; possibly TRBD1 for D (5 bases). Germline values: CDR1 MNHNS, CDR2 SASEGT. V was cut by 5 bases and J by 1 base, with 8 bases left in between. The CDR3 totals 13 residues. CDR3 residues: CASSPTGNTEAFF. The DNA of the CDR3 is TGTGCCAGCAGTCCTACAGGGAACACTGAAGCTTTCTTT.